These T cell receptor beta chains were read from a single sample in a study of T cell repertoires in ileal Crohn's disease. Sequenced by immunoSEQ multiplex PCR; TCRdb stores in-frame clones only, minus some. Seen here are some 3,000 clones, around 82% observed once, and the top ten hold around 3%. The sample comprised CD4+ T cells sorted from the ileum. The receptors stem from an adult with Crohn's disease. The CDR3 runs from the conserved cysteine through the conserved F or W. A D gene is named only where the DNA matches it firmly. Clone size is stated in some rows and not others, as once, few, many or a class when expanded.

-,TRBJ2-3,TRBV10-1,-,CASSESKGGGNTQYF,TGCGCCAGCAGTGAGTCGAAGGGGGGGGGAAATACGCAGTATTTT
-,TRBJ1-1,TRBV2,-,CASNGARVGTEAFF,TGTGCCAGCAATGGAGCCAGGGTAGGCACTGAAGCTTTCTTT
-,TRBJ1-3,TRBV28,-,CASSVLRGTGNTIYF,TGTGCCAGCAGTGTACTCCGGGGGACTGGAAACACCATATATTTT
-,TRBJ1-5,TRBV30,-,CAWSVTGALSNQPQHF,TGTGCCTGGAGTGTAACAGGCGCGTTAAGCAATCAGCCCCAGCATTTT
-,TRBJ2-4,TRBV15,few,CATSRGEGRRSKNIQYF,TGTGCCACCAGCAGAGGAGAGGGGAGGAGGTCCAAAAACATTCAGTACTTC
TRBD1,TRBJ2-3,TRBV29-1,-,CSYLPGQITDTQYF,TGCAGTTATTTGCCGGGACAGATCACAGATACGCAGTATTTT
TRBD1,TRBJ1-4,TRBV10-1,-,CASSPGQADNEKLFF,TGCGCCAGCAGTCCGGGACAGGCAGATAATGAAAAACTGTTTTTT
TRBD1,TRBJ2-7,TRBV5-4,-,CASSQDREKQYF,TGTGCCAGCAGCCAGGACAGGGAGAAGCAGTACTTC
TRBD1,TRBJ2-7,TRBV6-1,-,CASKRDRGGYEQYF,TGTGCCAGCAAGAGAGACAGGGGTGGCTACGAGCAGTACTTC
-,TRBJ2-2,TRBV2,-,CASSLDTGELFF,TGTGCCAGCAGTCTAGACACCGGGGAGCTGTTTTTT
TRBD2,TRBJ2-5,TRBV10-3,-,CAISGSKAGGGETQYF,TGTGCCATCAGTGGCTCGAAAGCGGGGGGCGGGGAGACCCAGTACTTC
-,TRBJ1-1,TRBV5-1,-,CASSLVPSATEAFF,TGCGCCAGCAGCTTGGTACCGAGTGCCACTGAAGCTTTCTTT
-,TRBJ1-1,TRBV7-2,-,CASSLAGAITEAFF,TGTGCCAGCAGCTTAGCGGGCGCAATTACTGAAGCTTTCTTT
-,TRBJ2-1,TRBV5-1,-,CASSFVQGSYNEQFF,TGCGCCAGCAGCTTTGTTCAGGGTTCCTACAATGAGCAGTTCTTC
TRBD2,TRBJ2-3,TRBV5-1,few,CASSVGGLAGTDTQYF,TGCGCCAGCAGCGTTGGGGGACTAGCGGGCACAGATACGCAGTATTTT
-,TRBJ1-2,TRBV25-1,once,CASKGDGDYGYTF,TGTGCCAGCAAAGGGGATGGGGACTATGGCTACACCTTC
-,TRBJ1-6,TRBV6-5,-,CASRAGTSQPSPLHF,TGTGCCAGCAGGGCAGGGACATCTCAACCCTCACCCCTCCACTTT
TRBD1,TRBJ2-1,TRBV7-2,-,CASSLVGQGYNEQFF,TGTGCCAGCAGCTTAGTTGGACAGGGCTACAATGAGCAGTTCTTC
-,TRBJ1-1,TRBV19,-,CASTDRYTEAFF,TGTGCCAGTACAGACAGGTACACTGAAGCTTTCTTT
-,TRBJ1-2,TRBV5-5,-,CASSLGIGSHYGYTF,TGTGCCAGCAGCTTGGGGATAGGGAGTCACTATGGCTACACCTTC